This T cell receptor beta chain appears in the sequencing data of a study of blood T cells in healthy people across ages. About the study: With template switching, about one barcoded beta molecule was captured per two T cells. Study findings and constraints: Any conclusive comparison of naive versus antigen-experienced cells was prevented by using unsorted PBMCs.

Combining a sample-barcoded 5' primer with a J-beta primer mix, a second PCR ran for about 7 to 11 cycles. TCRdb fed the 5' RACE reads into MiXCR, producing one record per CDR3 protein. The sample lists 1.5 million to 2 million distinct CDR3 sequences, about 39% occurring once. In regard to this clonotype: Antigen specificity is unknown. A much larger clone differs by one base, so this may be a read error.

The V gene lost 3 bases and the J gene lost 13 bases, with 27 bases spanning the gap. The germline V gene has CDR1 SGHDN and CDR2 FVKESK. CDR3 size: 16 residues. This clonotype was obtained from a human donor in good health. The chain is built from TRBV14 and TRBJ2-5, with a possible D match to TRBD2 (5 bases). Specimen: blood. In DNA form, the CDR3 reads TGTGCCAGCAGCCAGACGGGGTCTTCTGTTCTTGGTGAGCGGTACTTC. This sequence encodes CASSQTGSSVLGERYF.